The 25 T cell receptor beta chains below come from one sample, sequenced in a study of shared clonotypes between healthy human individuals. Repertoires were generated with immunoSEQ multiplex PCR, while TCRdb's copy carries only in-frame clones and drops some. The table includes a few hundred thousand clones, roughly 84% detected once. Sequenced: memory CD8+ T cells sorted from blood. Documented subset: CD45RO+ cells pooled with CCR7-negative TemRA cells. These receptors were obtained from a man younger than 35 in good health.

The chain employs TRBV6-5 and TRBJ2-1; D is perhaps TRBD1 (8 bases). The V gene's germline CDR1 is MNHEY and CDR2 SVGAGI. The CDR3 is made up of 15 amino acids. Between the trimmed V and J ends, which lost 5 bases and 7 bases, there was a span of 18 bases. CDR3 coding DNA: TGTGCCAGCAGTCCAACAGGGGGGGCGTGGAATGAGCAGTTCTTC. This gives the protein CASSPTGGAWNEQFF.

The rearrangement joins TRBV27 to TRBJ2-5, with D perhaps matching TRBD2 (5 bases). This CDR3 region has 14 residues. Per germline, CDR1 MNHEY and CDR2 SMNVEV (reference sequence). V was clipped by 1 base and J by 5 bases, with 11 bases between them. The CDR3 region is CASSLWAGGETQYF. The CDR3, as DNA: TGTGCCAGCAGTTTATGGGCAGGCGGGGAGACCCAGTACTTC.

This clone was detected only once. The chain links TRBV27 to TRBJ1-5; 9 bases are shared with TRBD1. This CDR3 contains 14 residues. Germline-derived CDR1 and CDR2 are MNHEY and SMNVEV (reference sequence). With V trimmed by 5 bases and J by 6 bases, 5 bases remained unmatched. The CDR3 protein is CASSDTGGGQPQHF. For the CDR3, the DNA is TGTGCCAGCAGTGACACAGGGGGCGGTCAGCCCCAGCATTTT.

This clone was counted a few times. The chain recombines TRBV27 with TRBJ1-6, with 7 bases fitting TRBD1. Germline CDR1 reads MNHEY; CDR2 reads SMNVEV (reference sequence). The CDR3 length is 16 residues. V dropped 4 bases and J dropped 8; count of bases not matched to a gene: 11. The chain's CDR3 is CASSYEIPGTDSPLHF. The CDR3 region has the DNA TGTGCCAGCAGTTACGAAATCCCCGGGACAGATTCACCCCTCCACTTT.

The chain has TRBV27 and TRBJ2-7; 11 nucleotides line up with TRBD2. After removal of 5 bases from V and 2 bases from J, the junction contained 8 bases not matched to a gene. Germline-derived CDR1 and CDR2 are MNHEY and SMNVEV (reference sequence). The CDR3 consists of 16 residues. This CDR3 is CASSPIAGGPTYEQYF. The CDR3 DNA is TGTGCCAGCAGTCCCATAGCGGGGGGGCCGACCTACGAGCAGTACTTC.

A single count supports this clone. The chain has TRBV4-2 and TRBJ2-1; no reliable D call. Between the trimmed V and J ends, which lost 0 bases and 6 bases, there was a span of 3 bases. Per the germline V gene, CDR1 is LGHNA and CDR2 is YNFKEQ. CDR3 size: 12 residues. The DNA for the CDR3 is TGTGCCAGCAGCCAAGACGGCAATGAGCAGTTCTTC. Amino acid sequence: CASSQDGNEQFF.

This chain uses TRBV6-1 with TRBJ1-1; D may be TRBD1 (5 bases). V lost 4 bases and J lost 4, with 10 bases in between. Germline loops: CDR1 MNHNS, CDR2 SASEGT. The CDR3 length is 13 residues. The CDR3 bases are TGTGCCAGCAGTGCGTGGGGGAGCACTGAAGCTTTCTTT. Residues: CASSAWGSTEAFF.

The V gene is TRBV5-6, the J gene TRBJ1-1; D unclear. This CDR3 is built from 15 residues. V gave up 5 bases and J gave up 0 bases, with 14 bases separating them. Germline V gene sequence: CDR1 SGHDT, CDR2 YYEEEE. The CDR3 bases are TGTGCCAGCAGACGGGAGGCGATTTTGAACACTGAAGCTTTCTTT. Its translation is CASRREAILNTEAFF.

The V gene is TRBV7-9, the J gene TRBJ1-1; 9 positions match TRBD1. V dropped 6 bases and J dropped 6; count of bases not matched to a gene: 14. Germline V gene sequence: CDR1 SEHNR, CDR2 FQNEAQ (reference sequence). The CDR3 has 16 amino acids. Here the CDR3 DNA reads TGTGCCAGCAGTTCCCTTAATACAGGGGGCGGCCCTGAAGCTTTCTTT. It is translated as CASSSLNTGGGPEAFF.

The CDR3 nucleotides read TGTGCCAGCAGAGGGACAGGGAGATATGGCTACACCTTC. Translating it yields CASRGTGRYGYTF. V usage is TRBV28 and J usage is TRBJ1-2; 9 positions agree with TRBD1. The V and J ends lost 6 bases and 5 bases, in that order; junction bases with no gene match: 4. The CDR3 has 13 residues. Germline lookup yields CDR1 MDHEN and CDR2 SYDVKM.

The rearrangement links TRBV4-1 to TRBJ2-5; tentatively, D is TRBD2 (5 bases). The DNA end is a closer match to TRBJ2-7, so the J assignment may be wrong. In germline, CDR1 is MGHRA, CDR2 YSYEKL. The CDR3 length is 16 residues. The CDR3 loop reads CASSQTRTLSSYEQYF. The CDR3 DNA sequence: TGCGCCAGCAGCCAGACCAGGACTTTGAGCTCCTACGAGCAGTACTTC.

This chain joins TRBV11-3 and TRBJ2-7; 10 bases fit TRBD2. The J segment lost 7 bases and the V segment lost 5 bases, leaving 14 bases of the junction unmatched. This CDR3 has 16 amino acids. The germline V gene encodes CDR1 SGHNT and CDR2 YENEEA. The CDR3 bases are TGTGCCAGCAGCGCCTACAGAGGACTAGCGGTACAAGAGCAGTACTTC. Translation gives CASSAYRGLAVQEQYF.

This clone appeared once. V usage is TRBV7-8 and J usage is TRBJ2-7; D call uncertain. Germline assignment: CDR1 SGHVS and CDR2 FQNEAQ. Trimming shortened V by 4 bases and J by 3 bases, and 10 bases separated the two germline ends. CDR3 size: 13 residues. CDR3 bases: TGTGCCAGCAGCTCCCCGTCTCACTACGAGCAGTACTTC. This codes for CASSSPSHYEQYF.

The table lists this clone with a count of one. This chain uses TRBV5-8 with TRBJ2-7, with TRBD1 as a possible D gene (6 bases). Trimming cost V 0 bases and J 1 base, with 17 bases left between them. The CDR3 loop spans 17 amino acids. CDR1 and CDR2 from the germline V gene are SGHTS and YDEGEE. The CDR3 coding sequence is TGTGCCAGCAGCTTGGTAGGGTCCAGGGGATCGTCCTACGAGCAGTACTTC. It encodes CASSLVGSRGSSYEQYF. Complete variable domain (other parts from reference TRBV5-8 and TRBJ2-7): EAGVTQSPTHLIKTRGQQATLRCSPISGHTSVYWYQQALGLGLQFLLWYDEGEERNRGNFPPRFSGRQFPNYSSELNVNALELEDSALYLCASSLVGSRGSSYEQYFGPGTRLTVT.

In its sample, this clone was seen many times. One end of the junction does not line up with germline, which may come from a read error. The CDR3 region has the DNA TGTGCTAGCAGCTTACTGGGTGGCGGGGAGCTGTTTTTT. The encoded protein is CASSLLGGGELFF. The chain uses TRBV7-7 and TRBJ2-2; D remains ambiguous. This CDR3 region has 13 residues. Germline CDR1 is SSHAT and CDR2 is FNYEAQ (reference sequence).

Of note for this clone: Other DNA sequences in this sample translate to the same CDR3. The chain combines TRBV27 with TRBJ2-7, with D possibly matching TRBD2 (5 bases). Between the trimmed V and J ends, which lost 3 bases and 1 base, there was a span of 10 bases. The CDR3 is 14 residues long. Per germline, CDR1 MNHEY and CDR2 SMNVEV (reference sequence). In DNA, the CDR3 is TGTGCCAGCAGTTTCGGCGGGCCTTCCTACGAGCAGTACTTC. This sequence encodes CASSFGGPSYEQYF.

In DNA, the CDR3 is TGTGCCAGCAGCCCCAGACGACTAGCGGGGTTACAAGAGACCCAGTACTTC. Translating it yields CASSPRRLAGLQETQYF. The V gene is TRBV7-9, the J gene TRBJ2-5; 11 positions match TRBD2. Germline V gives CDR1 SEHNR, CDR2 FQNEAQ (reference sequence). CDR3 length equals 17 residues. Losses at the gene ends were 5 bases for V and 2 bases for J; bases not matched to a gene: 10.

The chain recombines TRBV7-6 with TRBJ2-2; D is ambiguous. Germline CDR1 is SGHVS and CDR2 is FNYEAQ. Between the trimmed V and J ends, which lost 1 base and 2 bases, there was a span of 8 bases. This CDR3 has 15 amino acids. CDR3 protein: CASSLVLFNTGELFF. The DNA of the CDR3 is TGTGCCAGCAGCTTAGTACTTTTCAACACCGGGGAGCTGTTTTTT.

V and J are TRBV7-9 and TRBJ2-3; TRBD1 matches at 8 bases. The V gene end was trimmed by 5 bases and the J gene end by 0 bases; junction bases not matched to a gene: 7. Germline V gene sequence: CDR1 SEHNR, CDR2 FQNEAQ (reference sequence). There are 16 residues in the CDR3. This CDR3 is CASSPATGVSTDTQYF. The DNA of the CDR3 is TGTGCCAGCAGCCCAGCGACAGGGGTGAGCACAGATACGCAGTATTTT.

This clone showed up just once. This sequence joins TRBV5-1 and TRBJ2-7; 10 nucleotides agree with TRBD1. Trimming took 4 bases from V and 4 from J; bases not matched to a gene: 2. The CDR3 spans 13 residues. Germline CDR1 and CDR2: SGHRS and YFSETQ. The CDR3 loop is CASSPDRGYEQYF. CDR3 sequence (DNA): TGCGCCAGCAGCCCGGACAGGGGGTACGAGCAGTACTTC.

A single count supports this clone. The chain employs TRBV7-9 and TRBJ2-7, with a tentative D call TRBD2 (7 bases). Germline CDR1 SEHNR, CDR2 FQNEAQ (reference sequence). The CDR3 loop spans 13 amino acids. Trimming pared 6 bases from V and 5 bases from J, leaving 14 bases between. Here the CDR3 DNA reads TGTGCCAGCAGAGGGGGGGCGGACCACGAGCAGTACTTC. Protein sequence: CASRGGADHEQYF.

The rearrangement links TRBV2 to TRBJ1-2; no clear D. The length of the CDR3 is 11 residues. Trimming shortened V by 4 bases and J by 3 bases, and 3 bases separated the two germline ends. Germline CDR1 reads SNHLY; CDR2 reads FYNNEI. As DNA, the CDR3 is TGTGCCAGCAGTGCCGACTATGGCTACACCTTC. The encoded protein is CASSADYGYTF. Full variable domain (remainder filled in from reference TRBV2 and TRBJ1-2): EPEVTQTPSHQVTQMGQEVILRCVPISNHLYFYWYRQILGQKVEFLVSFYNNEISEKSEIFDDQFSVERPDGSNFTLKIRSTKLEDSAMYFCASSADYGYTFGSGTRLTVV.

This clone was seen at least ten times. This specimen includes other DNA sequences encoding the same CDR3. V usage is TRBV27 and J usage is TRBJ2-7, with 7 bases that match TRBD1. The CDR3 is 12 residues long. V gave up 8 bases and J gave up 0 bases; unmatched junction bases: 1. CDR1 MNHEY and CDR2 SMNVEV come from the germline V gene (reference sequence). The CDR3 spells CASRQGSYEQYF. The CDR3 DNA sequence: TGTGCCAGCCGACAGGGCTCCTACGAGCAGTACTTC.

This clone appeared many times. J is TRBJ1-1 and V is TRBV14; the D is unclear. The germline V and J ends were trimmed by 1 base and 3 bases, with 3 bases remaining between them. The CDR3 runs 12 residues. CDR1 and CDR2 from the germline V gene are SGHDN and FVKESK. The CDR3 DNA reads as TGTGCCAGCAGCCAAGCTTACACTGAAGCTTTCTTT. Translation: CASSQAYTEAFF.

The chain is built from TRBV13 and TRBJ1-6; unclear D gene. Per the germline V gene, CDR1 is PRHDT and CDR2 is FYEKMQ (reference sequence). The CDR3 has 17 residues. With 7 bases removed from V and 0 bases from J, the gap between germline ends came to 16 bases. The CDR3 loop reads CASTLNDGSSYNSPLHF. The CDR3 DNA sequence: TGTGCCAGCACCCTGAACGATGGAAGCTCCTATAATTCACCCCTCCACTTT. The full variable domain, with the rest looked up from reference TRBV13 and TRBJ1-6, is AAGVIQSPRHLIKEKRETATLKCYPIPRHDTVYWYQQGPGQDPQFLISFYEKMQSDKGSIPDRFSAQQFSDYHSELNMSSLELGDSALYFCASTLNDGSSYNSPLHFGNGTRLTVT.